The 26 T cell receptor beta chains below come from one sample, sequenced in a study of cytomegalovirus exposure and HLA in healthy donors. 60 Vbeta and 13 Jbeta primers were used in PCR. Repertoires were generated with immunoSEQ multiplex PCR, while TCRdb's copy carries only in-frame clones and drops some. The sample shows tens of thousands of clones, approximately 75% of them seen only once. Material: PBMCs. The receptors come from a man between 25 and 39 years old in good health and CMV-seropositive.

The CDR3 reads CASSYRGETQYF. Here the CDR3 DNA reads TGTGCCAGCAGCTACCGCGGGGAGACCCAGTACTTC. The J gene is TRBJ2-5, the V gene TRBV7-2, with TRBD2 as a possible D gene (5 bases). Germline CDR1 is SGHTA and CDR2 is FQGNSA. This CDR3 region has 12 residues. The V end lost 4 bases, the J end lost 5 bases, and 8 bases lay between the germline ends. The whole variable domain, remainder taken from reference TRBV7-2 and TRBJ2-5, is GAGVSQSPSNKVTEKGKDVELRCDPISGHTALYWYRQSLGQGLEFLIYFQGNSAPDKSGLPSDRFSAERTGGSVSTLTIQRTQQEDSAVYLCASSYRGETQYFGPGTRLLVL.

In this sample, this clone turned up a few times. The genes are TRBV6-6 and TRBJ1-4, with a tentative D call TRBD1 (5 bases). V gave up 7 bases and J gave up 6 bases, with 15 bases separating them. In germline, CDR1 is MNHNY, CDR2 SVGAGI (reference sequence). CDR3 size: 14 residues. The CDR3 protein is CASNYLGRDEKLFF. CDR3 coding DNA: TGTGCCAGCAACTACCTGGGGCGCGATGAAAAACTGTTTTTT.

This clone appeared once. CDR3 residues: CASSYSEGREAFF. The CDR3 DNA reads as TGTGCCAGCAGTTATAGTGAGGGTCGGGAAGCTTTCTTT. This chain joins TRBV6-5 and TRBJ1-1, with D uncertain. Germline V gene data show CDR1 as MNHEY and CDR2 as SVGAGI. The CDR3 totals 13 residues. The V end lost 3 bases, the J end lost 8 bases, and 13 bases lay between the germline ends.

The chain has TRBV2 and TRBJ2-1, with D perhaps matching TRBD1 (6 bases). V lost 7 bases to trimming and J lost 6 bases, with 16 bases between them. Germline V CDR1 and CDR2: SNHLY, FYNNEI. The CDR3 has 14 amino acids. CDR3: CASTPDRITNEQFF. Here the CDR3 DNA reads TGTGCCAGCACTCCGGACAGAATAACCAATGAGCAGTTCTTC.

The V and J genes are TRBV28 and TRBJ2-7, with D tentatively TRBD1 (7 bases). Trimming stripped 5 bases from V and 2 bases from J, with 19 bases between. The CDR3 has 16 residues. The germline CDR1 and CDR2 sequences are MDHEN and SYDVKM. CDR3 loop: CASSPSSGGRTYEQYF. CDR3 sequence (DNA): TGTGCCAGCAGTCCCTCCTCAGGGGGGAGGACCTACGAGCAGTACTTC. Complete variable domain (other parts from reference TRBV28 and TRBJ2-7): DVKVTQSSRYLVKRTGEKVFLECVQDMDHENMFWYRQDPGLGLRLIYFSYDVKMKEKGDIPEGYSVSREKKERFSLILESASTNQTSMYLCASSPSSGGRTYEQYFGPGTRLTVT.

The rearrangement joins TRBV5-6 to TRBJ2-5; tentative D call: TRBD2 (5 bases). The J call is doubtful: the DNA matches TRBJ2-7 better. CDR1 and CDR2 from the germline V gene are SGHDT and YYEEEE. CDR3 length equals 13 residues. The CDR3 region has the DNA TGTGCCAGCAGCCCTGGACTGGAATACGAGCAGTACTTC. This encodes CASSPGLEYEQYF.

The CDR3 sequence is CASSLWGGSTDTQYF. The DNA for the CDR3 is TGTGCCAGCAGCTTGTGGGGGGGAAGCACAGATACGCAGTATTTT. The rearrangement uses TRBV5-6 and TRBJ2-3, with TRBD2 identical over 7 bases. Trimming took 1 base from V and 0 from J; bases not matched to a gene: 2. Germline loops: CDR1 SGHDT, CDR2 YYEEEE. The CDR3 runs to 15 residues.

The chain combines TRBV5-1 with TRBJ1-1; TRBD1 matches 9 bases. The trim removed 0 bases at V and 7 bases at J, leaving 4 bases unmatched. The germline V gene encodes CDR1 SGHRS and CDR2 YFSETQ. The CDR3 totals 14 residues. The CDR3 bases are TGCGCCAGCAGCTTGGACAGACAGGGGGGTGAAGCTTTCTTT. This gives the protein CASSLDRQGGEAFF.

This clone occurred a few times. The J gene is TRBJ1-1, the V gene TRBV6-5; D perhaps matches TRBD1 (5 bases). This CDR3 has 14 residues. CDR1 is MNHEY, CDR2 SVGAGI, per germline. Between the trimmed V and J ends, which lost 6 bases and 0 bases, there was a span of 11 bases. The CDR3, as DNA: TGTGCCAGCAGGAAAACAGGTATGAACACTGAAGCTTTCTTT. Translated, it gives CASRKTGMNTEAFF.

The chain uses TRBV6-6 and TRBJ2-7; TRBD1 matches 10 bases. CDR1 and CDR2 (germline): MNHNY, SVGAGI (reference sequence). The CDR3 is 16 amino acids. V lost 1 base to trimming and J lost 2 bases; unmatched junction nucleotides: 5. CDR3 residues: CASSYWAGQGAYEQYF. Here the CDR3 DNA reads TGTGCCAGCAGTTACTGGGCCGGACAGGGGGCCTACGAGCAGTACTTC.

V is TRBV7-8 and J is TRBJ2-1; TRBD2 is a possible D gene (5 bases). Per germline, CDR1 SGHVS and CDR2 FQNEAQ. The CDR3 totals 16 residues. V lost 5 bases and J lost 0, with 14 bases in between. The CDR3 sequence: CASSAVIGSSYNEQFF. The CDR3 nucleotides are TGTGCCAGCAGCGCCGTGATTGGGAGCTCCTACAATGAGCAGTTCTTC.

This sequence joins TRBV5-1 and TRBJ2-3, with 12 bases that match TRBD2. Germline loops: CDR1 SGHRS, CDR2 YFSETQ. CDR3 size: 18 residues. J lost 2 bases, V lost 0 bases, and 7 bases had no gene match. This chain's CDR3 is CASSLASGGALLTDTQYF. CDR3 bases: TGCGCCAGCAGCTTGGCTAGCGGGGGGGCCCTTCTCACAGATACGCAGTATTTT.

The chain links TRBV19 to TRBJ1-1; tentatively, D is TRBD1 (5 bases). Trimming took off 10 bases at V and 1 base at J, with 10 bases between the two ends. Germline-derived CDR1 and CDR2 are LNHDA and SQIVND (reference sequence). This CDR3 is 12 amino acids long. The CDR3 sequence: CAIAGTNTEAFF. The CDR3 nucleotides read TGTGCCATCGCGGGGACGAACACTGAAGCTTTCTTT.

The V gene is TRBV9, the J gene TRBJ2-7; D remains ambiguous. The CDR3 loop spans 13 amino acids. Trimming removed 2 bases from V and 2 bases from J, with 8 bases in between. The V gene's germline CDR1 is SGDLS and CDR2 YYNGEE. The CDR3 DNA reads as TGTGCCAGCAGCGTCCAGGATGCCTACGAGCAGTACTTC. As protein: CASSVQDAYEQYF.

The V and J genes are TRBV7-8 and TRBJ1-6; no reliable D call. The V gene's germline CDR1 is SGHVS and CDR2 FQNEAQ. With 4 bases removed from V and 9 bases from J, the gap between germline ends came to 7 bases. The CDR3 is 12 amino acids. The CDR3 nucleotides read TGTGCCAGCAGCTCCACACGTTCACCCCTCCACTTT. Amino acids: CASSSTRSPLHF. Full variable domain (missing parts from reference TRBV7-8 and TRBJ1-6): GAGVSQSPRYKVAKRGQDVALRCDPISGHVSLFWYQQALGQGPEFLTYFQNEAQLDKSGLPSDRFFAERPEGSVSTLKIQRTQQEDSAVYLCASSSTRSPLHFGNGTRLTVT.

The chain is built from TRBV5-3 and TRBJ1-2, with D tentatively TRBD1 (5 bases). TRBV5-3 is recorded as an ORF, its role being uncertain. V was pared by 0 bases and J by 5 bases, with 11 bases between. The CDR3 totals 14 residues. The CDR3 DNA sequence: TGTGCCAGAAGCTTGGTTACCGGGGGGTATGGCTACACCTTC. Translated: CARSLVTGGYGYTF.

The sample holds a few counts of this clone. CDR3 amino acids: CAISESGGGGGGSYEQYF. CDR3 sequence (DNA): TGTGCCATCAGTGAGTCGGGAGGGGGAGGCGGGGGCTCCTACGAGCAGTACTTC. The chain uses TRBV10-3 and TRBJ2-7, with a tentative D call TRBD2 (7 bases). The germline V gene has CDR1 ENHRY and CDR2 SYGVKD. The CDR3 consists of 18 residues. Trimming stripped 0 bases from V and 0 bases from J, with 18 bases between.

The sample holds a few counts of this clone. This chain joins TRBV4-2 and TRBJ1-1; 7 bases align to TRBD1. Germline V lookup: CDR1 LGHNA, CDR2 YNFKEQ. This CDR3 has 16 residues. V lost 0 bases, J lost 0 bases, and 4 bases stayed unmatched. The CDR3 DNA follows: TGTGCCAGCAGCCAAGAACCGGGACAGATGAACACTGAAGCTTTCTTT. This translates into CASSQEPGQMNTEAFF.

This clone turned up a few times. The rearrangement links TRBV27 to TRBJ1-1; D uncertain. The V gene lost 4 bases and the J gene lost 2 bases, with 17 bases spanning the gap. Germline CDR1 and CDR2: MNHEY and SMNVEV (reference sequence). The CDR3 loop spans 16 amino acids. The CDR3 loop is CASSSYSSGYNTEAFF. The CDR3 DNA follows: TGTGCCAGCAGTTCCTACTCCTCGGGTTATAACACTGAAGCTTTCTTT.

This chain links TRBV9 with TRBJ1-4; possible D gene TRBD1, 5 bases. V lost 3 bases to trimming and J lost 8 bases, with 17 bases between them. CDR1 SGDLS and CDR2 YYNGEE come from the germline V gene. The CDR3 has 15 amino acids. DNA for the CDR3: TGTGCCAGCAGCGGAGGGACTCTCGGGATGGAAAAACTGTTTTTT. Its translation: CASSGGTLGMEKLFF.

The CDR3 protein is CASSLASGQSLFGYTF. The CDR3 nucleotides are TGTGCCAGCAGCTTGGCCTCTGGACAGAGCTTATTTGGCTACACCTTC. The chain recombines TRBV5-4 with TRBJ1-2; weak D call: TRBD1 (6 bases). Trimming cost V 0 bases and J 7 bases, with 19 bases left between them. The germline V gene encodes CDR1 SGHNT and CDR2 YYREEE (reference sequence). The CDR3 loop spans 16 amino acids.

This sequence joins TRBV27 and TRBJ2-7; 7 bases match TRBD1. Germline trimming cut 6 bases from V and 0 bases from J; bases unmatched to any gene: 5. CDR1 is MNHEY and CDR2 is SMNVEV in the germline V gene (reference sequence). The CDR3 runs 14 residues. CDR3 in DNA: TGTGCCAGCAGCCAGGACAGGTTCTCCTACGAGCAGTACTTC. This codes for CASSQDRFSYEQYF.

The chain is built from TRBV6-4 and TRBJ2-2; 7 bases are a match to TRBD1. Looked up from germline, CDR1 is MRHNA and CDR2 is SNTAGT. The CDR3 length is 13 residues. The ends lost 6 bases at V and 3 bases at J; junction bases unmatched: 1. For the CDR3, the DNA is TGTGCCAGCAGCGGGACAGACACCGGGGAGCTGTTTTTT. Translation: CASSGTDTGELFF.

The chain couples TRBV9 to TRBJ1-4; D is unresolved. The V gene lost 2 bases and the J gene lost 5 bases, with 10 bases spanning the gap. The germline V gene has CDR1 SGDLS and CDR2 YYNGEE. The CDR3 covers 14 residues. The chain's CDR3 is CASSVRPANEKLFF. For the CDR3, the DNA is TGTGCCAGCAGCGTTAGGCCAGCGAATGAAAAACTGTTTTTT.

The chain is built from TRBV7-8 and TRBJ2-3, with 10 positions matching TRBD1. CDR1 SGHVS and CDR2 FQNEAQ come from the germline V gene. This CDR3 contains 16 residues. V lost 3 bases and J lost 0; bases outside the gene matches: 3. The CDR3 bases are TGTGCCAGCAGCTTTGACAGGGGGCGAAGCACAGATACGCAGTATTTT. Amino acids: CASSFDRGRSTDTQYF.

This chain links TRBV9 with TRBJ1-2; 7 nucleotides line up with TRBD1. V lost 4 bases and J lost 8; bases outside the gene matches: 14. Looked up from germline, CDR1 is SGDLS and CDR2 is YYNGEE. The CDR3 covers 15 residues. The CDR3 loop is CASSPEAETGQGYTF. CDR3 sequence (DNA): TGTGCCAGCAGCCCGGAGGCGGAGACAGGGCAAGGCTACACCTTC.